Listed here are 16 T cell receptor beta chains from one sample, sequenced in a study of blood T cell repertoires in COVID-19. The assay was immunoSEQ multiplex PCR, and TCRdb's table has in-frame clones only and misses some. Of a few hundred thousand clones listed, 80% to 90% are singletons. The material sequenced was peripheral blood. Receptor source: a woman in her 30s with active or convalescent COVID-19.

This chain uses TRBV5-8 with TRBJ1-6; 9 nucleotides align to TRBD1. Germline CDR1 SGHTS, CDR2 YDEGEE. The V segment lost 5 bases and the J segment 9 bases; nucleotides outside the gene matches: 6. The CDR3 is made up of 14 amino acids. CDR3: CASSSGQGFSPLHF. For the CDR3, the DNA is TGTGCCAGCAGTTCGGGACAGGGATTTTCACCCCTCCACTTT.

The chain recombines TRBV7-2 with TRBJ2-5; 7 bases are shared with TRBD1. The CDR3 length is 13 residues. Trimming removed 5 bases from V and 2 bases from J; junction bases left unmatched: 2. Germline CDR1 reads SGHTA; CDR2 reads FQGNSA. In DNA form, the CDR3 reads TGTGCCAGCAGCCGGGACAGTCAAGAGACCCAGTACTTC. This codes for CASSRDSQETQYF.

This chain links TRBV10-3 with TRBJ1-1, with D perhaps matching TRBD1 (6 bases). Germline V gene data show CDR1 as ENHRY and CDR2 as SYGVKD. The V gene lost 6 bases and the J gene lost 1 base, with 9 bases spanning the gap. The CDR3 sequence is 13 residues long. The DNA of the CDR3 is TGTGCCATCAGCAGGACAGCGAACACTGAAGCTTTCTTT. Translating it yields CAISRTANTEAFF.

The V gene is TRBV11-2, the J gene TRBJ1-4; 8 bases line up with TRBD1. The V gene end was trimmed by 5 bases and the J gene end by 8 bases; junction bases not matched to a gene: 10. The CDR3 extends over 15 amino acids. Germline lookup yields CDR1 SGHAT and CDR2 FQNNGV. Here the CDR3 reads CASSISDRGSEKLFF. The CDR3, as DNA: TGTGCCAGCAGCATCTCCGACAGGGGATCGGAAAAACTGTTTTTT.

This chain connects TRBV4-1 to TRBJ2-7; D uncertain. CDR1 and CDR2 (germline): MGHRA, YSYEKL. Trimming pared 1 base from V and 1 base from J, leaving 11 bases between. This CDR3 contains 15 residues. CDR3 sequence reads: CASSQGATGSYEQYF. DNA for the CDR3: TGCGCCAGCAGCCAAGGAGCGACGGGTTCCTACGAGCAGTACTTC.

The genes are TRBV25-1 and TRBJ2-5, with TRBD1 identical over 7 bases. This CDR3 comprises 15 residues. Germline V CDR1 and CDR2: MGHDK, SYGVNS. J was trimmed by 0 bases and V by 3 bases; bases with no gene match: 4. The chain's CDR3 is CASSDGTVDQETQYF. The CDR3 DNA reads TGTGCCAGCAGTGACGGGACAGTCGACCAAGAGACCCAGTACTTC.

The chain uses TRBV7-2 and TRBJ2-3; tentative D call: TRBD1 (5 bases). Per the germline V gene, CDR1 is SGHTA and CDR2 is FQGNSA. This CDR3 contains 14 residues. The ends were cut back, 2 bases at V and 4 bases at J, with 10 bases in the middle. Here the CDR3 DNA reads TGTGCCAGCAGCTTATTGACAGCCTCAGATACGCAGTATTTT. Translation: CASSLLTASDTQYF.

This sequence joins TRBV5-4 and TRBJ2-1, with 8 bases that match TRBD2. The V gene end was trimmed by 4 bases and the J gene end by 7 bases; junction bases not matched to a gene: 16. The germline gives CDR1 SGHNT, CDR2 YYREEE (reference sequence). The CDR3 has 17 residues. In DNA form, the CDR3 reads TGTGCCAGCAGCCCCTGGACTAGTCGGGGGGGGGCTAATGAGCAGTTCTTC. Protein product: CASSPWTSRGGANEQFF.

V is TRBV3-1 (or the pseudogene TRBV3-2) and J is TRBJ2-7, with D tentatively TRBD1 (6 bases). The CDR3 is 16 residues long. Per the germline V gene, CDR1 is LGHDT and CDR2 is YNNKEL (reference sequence). V shed 4 bases and J shed 5 bases, with 21 bases lying between them. The CDR3 reads CASSPQRTGQRHEQYF. Written as DNA, the CDR3 is TGTGCCAGCAGCCCCCAACGAACCGGACAGCGTCACGAGCAGTACTTC.

This clone was detected only a few times. In DNA form, the CDR3 reads TGTGCCAGCAGCTTAAACCCTAGGGGAGGAAACACCATATATTTT. Its protein is CASSLNPRGGNTIYF. The J gene is TRBJ1-3, the V gene TRBV7-2; TRBD1 is a possible D gene (5 bases). V lost 2 bases, J lost 4 bases, and 12 bases lay in between. Germline values: CDR1 SGHTA, CDR2 FQGNSA. CDR3 length: 15 amino acids.

The chain has TRBV6-5 and TRBJ2-7; the D gene is possibly TRBD2 (6 bases). Germline assignment: CDR1 MNHEY and CDR2 SVGAGI. The CDR3 has 13 amino acids. V was trimmed by 7 bases and J by 7 bases, leaving 17 bases between them. The CDR3 spells CASTFSSGREQYF. The CDR3 nucleotides are TGTGCCAGCACATTCAGCTCAGGGAGGGAGCAGTACTTC.

The chain recombines TRBV28 with TRBJ2-7; D perhaps matches TRBD2 (7 bases). This CDR3 comprises 16 residues. Trimming removed 3 bases at V and 1 base at J, with 16 bases between. Germline-derived CDR1 and CDR2 are MDHEN and SYDVKM. In DNA form, the CDR3 reads TGTGCCAGCAGTTTTCCTCGGCGGGGGCTTTCCTACGAGCAGTACTTC. Translating gives CASSFPRRGLSYEQYF.

V is TRBV5-1 and J is TRBJ2-1, with a weak D call TRBD2 (6 bases). In germline, CDR1 is SGHRS, CDR2 YFSETQ. CDR3 length: 17 amino acids. Trimming took off 5 bases at V and 2 bases at J, with 20 bases between the two ends. This CDR3 reads CASRPSRREPTYNEQFF. The CDR3 DNA reads TGCGCCAGCAGGCCTAGCAGGAGGGAACCCACCTACAATGAGCAGTTCTTC.

Here the CDR3 reads CATSAGDRIPPQYF. The DNA of the CDR3 is TGTGCCACCAGTGCCGGGGACAGGATCCCACCACAGTATTTT. J is TRBJ2-3 and V is TRBV24-1, with 8 bases lining up with TRBD1. The germline V gene encodes CDR1 KGHDR and CDR2 SFDVKD. V lost 5 bases to trimming and J lost 12 bases; unmatched junction nucleotides: 12. This CDR3 has 14 residues.

CDR3 coding DNA: TGTGCCAGCTCACAAGGACAGGGCAACACCGGGGAGCTGTTTTTT. Its translation: CASSQGQGNTGELFF. The chain joins TRBV18 to TRBJ2-2; 8 bases line up with TRBD1. CDR3 size: 15 residues. CDR1 KGHSH and CDR2 LQKENI come from the germline V gene. The V gene end was trimmed by 4 bases and the J gene end by 2 bases; junction bases not matched to a gene: 3.

The chain carries TRBV9 and TRBJ1-4, with 7 bases lining up with TRBD1. The CDR3 consists of 17 residues. Looked up from germline, CDR1 is SGDLS and CDR2 is YYNGEE. With V trimmed by 0 bases and J by 10 bases, 15 bases remained unmatched. The CDR3 here is CASSVGPLDRVHGKLFF. The CDR3 coding sequence is TGTGCCAGCAGCGTAGGCCCCCTCGACAGGGTGCACGGAAAACTGTTTTTT.